This is a list of T cell receptor beta chains from one sample in a study of cytomegalovirus exposure and HLA in healthy donors. The assay was immunoSEQ multiplex PCR, and TCRdb's table has in-frame clones only and misses some. The sample yields 100,000 to 150,000 clones, 60% to 75% seen once. Sample: PBMCs. These receptor sequences come from a woman between 45 and 65 years old in good health and CMV-seropositive. Both conserved end residues are part of each CDR3. The D gene is left open where the match is weak. Size tells how often a clone was seen (once, few, many) or the class of an expanded clone, and some rows leave it out.

d_call	cdr3_length	j_call	v_call	clone_size	cdr3_aa	cdr3_nt
TRBD1	16	TRBJ2-1	TRBV19	NA	CASSIEGTGDYNEQFF	TGTGCCAGTAGTATTGAGGGGACAGGGGACTACAATGAGCAGTTCTTC
NA	13	TRBJ1-1	TRBV14	once	CASSQDSPTEAFF	TGTGCCAGCAGCCAAGACAGTCCCACTGAAGCTTTCTTT
NA	14	TRBJ1-2	TRBV19	NA	CASSPGAGAYGYTF	TGTGCCAGTAGCCCCGGGGCGGGAGCCTATGGCTACACCTTC
NA	14	TRBJ2-2	TRBV7-2	NA	CASSLQGSGGELFF	TGTGCCAGCAGCTTACAGGGGTCGGGCGGGGAGCTGTTTTTT
TRBD2	16	TRBJ2-3	TRBV28	NA	CASSKLAGARRDTQYF	TGTGCCAGCAGTAAACTAGCGGGGGCCCGCCGAGATACGCAGTATTTT
NA	15	TRBJ1-5	TRBV7-2	once	CASSRGGASNQPQHF	TGTGCCAGCTCCAGAGGGGGGGCGAGCAATCAGCCCCAGCATTTT
NA	13	TRBJ2-5	TRBV11-2	once	CASRTAERETQYF	TGTGCCAGCAGAACCGCGGAGCGAGAGACCCAGTACTTC
TRBD2	21	TRBJ2-3	TRBV7-2	NA	CASSLAGLAGGPSLYTDTQYF	TGTGCCAGCAGCTTAGCAGGACTAGCGGGGGGCCCCTCCCTTTACACAGATACGCAGTATTTT
TRBD1	17	TRBJ1-1	TRBV7-9	NA	CSSSRGTVPPENTEAFF	TGTTCCAGCAGCCGAGGGACAGTACCCCCCGAGAACACTGAAGCTTTCTTT
TRBD1	14	TRBJ2-2	TRBV11-3	NA	CASSGQGSTGELFF	TGTGCCAGCAGCGGACAGGGTTCCACCGGGGAGCTGTTTTTT
NA	16	TRBJ1-2	TRBV19	NA	CASSIATRPGMRGYTF	TGTGCCAGTAGTATAGCTACCCGTCCAGGGATGAGAGGCTACACCTTC
NA	15	TRBJ2-5	TRBV6-5	NA	CASKTQGLTQETQYF	TGTGCCAGCAAAACCCAGGGGCTTACTCAAGAGACCCAGTACTTC
NA	13	TRBJ1-4	TRBV27	NA	CASSFYRTEKLFF	TGTGCCAGCAGTTTTTACCGGACAGAAAAACTGTTTTTT
NA	14	TRBJ2-1	TRBV27	once	CASSLGQLYNEQFF	TGTGCCAGCAGTTTAGGACAGCTGTACAATGAGCAGTTCTTC
TRBD2	15	TRBJ2-1	TRBV28	NA	CASTSGGASRTEQFF	TGTGCCAGTACCAGCGGGGGGGCCTCTCGAACTGAGCAGTTCTTC
NA	12	TRBJ2-5	TRBV27	NA	CASSTGRKTQYF	TGTGCCAGCAGTACAGGGCGGAAGACCCAGTACTTC
TRBD2	15	TRBJ2-1	TRBV2	NA	CASSDLAGGRNEQFF	TGTGCCAGCAGTGATTTGGCGGGGGGGCGAAATGAGCAGTTCTTC
TRBD1	15	TRBJ2-2	TRBV11-3	NA	CASSPGTDNTGELFF	TGTGCCAGCAGCCCCGGGACAGACAACACCGGGGAGCTGTTTTTT
NA	12	TRBJ2-1	TRBV30	few	CAWSWGDSQSLF	TGTGCCTGGAGTTGGGGGGACTCCCAGTCGCTCTTC
TRBD1	18	TRBJ2-1	TRBV5-1	NA	CASSLTGGIGTVYNEQFF	TGCGCCAGCAGCTTAACAGGGGGCATAGGTACTGTTTACAATGAGCAGTTCTTC
NA	15	TRBJ1-1	TRBV5-4	NA	CASSSFGASNTEAFF	TGTGCCAGCAGCAGTTTTGGGGCGTCGAACACTGAAGCTTTCTTT
TRBD2	16	TRBJ2-7	TRBV4-2	NA	CASSTRTSGGVYEQYF	TGTGCCAGCAGCACCAGGACTAGCGGGGGGGTGTACGAGCAGTACTTC
NA	14	TRBJ2-7	TRBV5-1	NA	CASSARGVGYEQYF	TGCGCCAGCAGCGCTAGAGGAGTGGGCTACGAGCAGTACTTC
NA	16	TRBJ1-3	TRBV12-5	NA	CASGLVLGVYLDTIYF	TGTGCTAGTGGTTTGGTACTCGGAGTTTATCTTGACACCATATATTTT
NA	14	TRBJ1-6	TRBV7-3	NA	CASSFGPHNSPLHF	TGTGCCAGCAGTTTCGGTCCACATAATTCACCCCTCCACTTT
NA	14	TRBJ2-7	TRBV9	NA	CASTRNPGTYEQYF	TGTGCCAGCACCCGGAATCCAGGGACCTACGAGCAGTACTTC
NA	14	TRBJ1-2	TRBV9	NA	CASSVSSAAYGYTF	TGTGCCAGCAGCGTAAGTTCAGCAGCGTATGGCTACACCTTC
NA	17	TRBJ2-3	TRBV7-9	once	CASTQDPWRGYTDTQYF	TGTGCCAGCACCCAGGACCCCTGGCGGGGCTACACAGATACGCAGTATTTT
TRBD1	15	TRBJ1-2	TRBV18	NA	CASSPPGQGDYGYTF	TGTGCCAGCTCACCACCGGGACAGGGGGACTATGGCTACACCTTC